The 18 T cell receptor beta chains given below trace back to one sample, sequenced in a study of control samples from healthy donors and cancer patients. Generated by immunoSEQ multiplex PCR, the TCRdb table keeps only in-frame clones and is missing some. The sample contains 90,000 or so clones, about 88% of which appear only once. Sequences were obtained from blood. The receptors were gathered from a woman aged 70-85 years in good health.

V gene TRBV7-2 combines with J gene TRBJ2-1; 12 nucleotides align to TRBD1. After removal of 6 bases from V and 7 bases from J, the junction contained 10 bases not matched to a gene. Germline V CDR1 and CDR2: SGHTA, FQGNSA. This CDR3 comprises 16 residues. This CDR3 reads CASRKKPGQGANEQFF. DNA for the CDR3: TGTGCCAGCAGGAAAAAACCGGGACAGGGGGCAAATGAGCAGTTCTTC.

The CDR3 DNA follows: TGTGCCATAACCCCCTTGACTGGCCTTAACACTGAAGCTTTCTTT. Residues: CAITPLTGLNTEAFF. This chain uses TRBV7-2 with TRBJ1-1, with unresolved D. Germline loops: CDR1 SGHTA, CDR2 FQGNSA. The V end was cut by 10 bases, the J end by 2 bases, with 20 bases between. There are 15 residues in the CDR3.

This chain uses TRBV10-3 with TRBJ1-6; tentatively, D is TRBD1 (5 bases). Germline assignment: CDR1 ENHRY and CDR2 SYGVKD. V was trimmed by 1 base and J by 6 bases, leaving 7 bases between them. The CDR3 contains 14 residues. The CDR3 DNA follows: TGTGCCATCAGTGAGTTGCAGGGTAATTCACCCCTCCACTTT. It yields the protein CAISELQGNSPLHF.

The chain is built from TRBV18 and TRBJ2-7; 9 bases fit TRBD2. The ends lost 2 bases at V and 2 bases at J; junction bases unmatched: 1. This CDR3 has 14 amino acids. Germline CDR1 is KGHSH and CDR2 is LQKENI. This chain's CDR3 is CASSPASGAYEQYF. CDR3 DNA sequence: TGTGCCAGCTCACCAGCTAGCGGGGCCTACGAGCAGTACTTC.

This clone is a singleton in its sample. V is TRBV18 and J is TRBJ2-3; D remains unclear. The V end lost 6 bases, the J end lost 4 bases, and 11 bases lay between the germline ends. Per germline, CDR1 KGHSH and CDR2 LQKENI. There are 13 residues in the CDR3. The CDR3 sequence is CASSLFVADTQYF. For the CDR3, the DNA is TGTGCCAGCTCTCTATTTGTTGCAGATACGCAGTATTTT.

The rearrangement joins TRBV30 to TRBJ2-5; D unclear. From germline, CDR1 is GTSNPN and CDR2 SVGIG (reference sequence). CDR3 length equals 11 residues. Trimming removed 5 bases at V and 6 bases at J, with 10 bases between. The chain's CDR3 is CAWLGLQTQYF. CDR3 sequence (DNA): TGTGCCTGGTTAGGTTTACAGACCCAGTACTTC.

DNA for the CDR3: TGTGCCAGCAGCCTACCCCCGCCAAACGTTGAAATGAACACTGAAGCTTTCTTT. Its protein is CASSLPPPNVEMNTEAFF. The V call is TRBV3-1 (or the pseudogene TRBV3-2), the J call TRBJ1-1, with D hard to call. Germline CDR1 reads LGHDT; CDR2 reads YNNKEL (reference sequence). V lost 4 bases, J lost 0 bases, and 21 bases lay in between. This CDR3 has 18 residues.

V is TRBV7-2 and J is TRBJ2-3; 8 nucleotides align to TRBD1. With V trimmed by 1 base and J by 1 base, 4 bases remained unmatched. The germline gives CDR1 SGHTA, CDR2 FQGNSA. This CDR3 region has 16 residues. CDR3 in amino acids: CASSLVGQGGTDTQYF. The CDR3 nucleotides read TGTGCCAGCAGCTTAGTAGGACAGGGCGGCACAGATACGCAGTATTTT. Complete variable domain (other parts from reference TRBV7-2 and TRBJ2-3): GAGVSQSPSNKVTEKGKDVELRCDPISGHTALYWYRQSLGQGLEFLIYFQGNSAPDKSGLPSDRFSAERTGGSVSTLTIQRTQQEDSAVYLCASSLVGQGGTDTQYFGPGTRLTVL.

The J gene is TRBJ1-5, the V gene TRBV30; 7 nucleotides line up with TRBD1. The CDR3 extends over 14 amino acids. After removal of 1 base from V and 4 bases from J, the junction contained 4 bases not matched to a gene. The germline CDR1 and CDR2 sequences are GTSNPN and SVGIG (reference sequence). CDR3 DNA: TGTGCCTGGAGTGCTACGACAGGGAATCAGCCCCAGCATTTT. Its protein is CAWSATTGNQPQHF.

The V call is TRBV7-8, the J call TRBJ1-1; a weak D match, TRBD1 (6 bases). The CDR3 runs to 15 residues. Germline CDR1 is SGHVS and CDR2 is FQNEAQ. The V end lost 3 bases, the J end lost 4 bases, and 15 bases lay between the germline ends. This CDR3 reads CASSFLSGASTEAFF. DNA for the CDR3: TGTGCCAGCAGCTTTTTGTCGGGGGCCTCCACTGAAGCTTTCTTT.

The chain combines TRBV12-3 or TRBV12-4 with TRBJ2-4; D may correspond to TRBD1 or TRBD2 (5 bases each). This CDR3 is built from 11 residues. The germline V and J ends were trimmed by 3 bases and 14 bases, with 11 bases remaining between them. As DNA, the CDR3 is TGTGCCAGCAGTTTTCAGGGAGTTGAGTACTTC. As protein: CASSFQGVEYF.

The chain employs TRBV5-4 and TRBJ1-2; TRBD1 might be the D (6 bases). Germline V gene sequence: CDR1 SGHNT, CDR2 YYREEE (reference sequence). The CDR3 spans 13 residues. V lost 2 bases to trimming and J lost 8 bases, with 13 bases between them. The CDR3 DNA reads as TGTGCCAGCAGCTTACAGGGAGTAGGAGGCTACACCTTC. Translating gives CASSLQGVGGYTF.

The chain has TRBV3-1 (or the pseudogene TRBV3-2) and TRBJ2-5; D is ambiguous. V lost 0 bases and J 5 bases, leaving 7 bases between the germline ends. Looked up from germline, CDR1 is LGHDT and CDR2 is YNNKEL (reference sequence). The CDR3 length is 13 residues. The CDR3 DNA reads TGTGCCAGCAGCCAAGATCTAGTGGAGACCCAGTACTTC. Its protein is CASSQDLVETQYF.

The chain employs TRBV6-5 and TRBJ1-1; D uncertain. Germline values: CDR1 MNHEY, CDR2 SVGAGI. The CDR3 spans 12 residues. V was clipped by 5 bases and J by 0 bases, with 4 bases between them. CDR3 nucleotides: TGTGCCAGCAGTCGAATGAACACTGAAGCTTTCTTT. This translates into CASSRMNTEAFF.

The chain employs TRBV11-1 and TRBJ1-4, with 7 bases lining up with TRBD1. The germline CDR1 and CDR2 sequences are SGHAT and FQDESV (reference sequence). Germline trimming cut 5 bases from V and 6 bases from J; bases unmatched to any gene: 6. This CDR3 is 14 amino acids long. The CDR3 sequence is CASSDRDSYEKLFF. The CDR3 bases are TGTGCCAGCAGCGACCGGGACAGCTATGAAAAACTGTTTTTT.

V gene TRBV9 combines with J gene TRBJ1-1; a possible D gene is TRBD1 (5 bases). Germline-derived CDR1 and CDR2 are SGDLS and YYNGEE. This CDR3 has 18 residues. Trimming cost V 0 bases and J 3 bases, with 21 bases left between them. The CDR3 is CASSVEPVRGIRDTEAFF. CDR3 in DNA: TGTGCCAGCAGCGTAGAGCCGGTTCGGGGGATAAGGGACACTGAAGCTTTCTTT.

V usage is TRBV5-4 and J usage is TRBJ2-7, with D perhaps matching TRBD2 (6 bases). This CDR3 has 14 amino acids. V lost 4 bases, J lost 2 bases, and 13 bases lay in between. Germline assignment: CDR1 SGHNT and CDR2 YYREEE (reference sequence). CDR3 sequence: CASSPGTFPYEQYF. As DNA, the CDR3 is TGTGCCAGCAGCCCCGGGACTTTCCCCTACGAGCAGTACTTC.

J is TRBJ1-5 and V is TRBV2; D unresolved. Germline CDR1 reads SNHLY; CDR2 reads FYNNEI. Trimming removed 7 bases from V and 4 bases from J, with 11 bases in between. The CDR3 covers 13 residues. This chain's CDR3 is CASTETANQPQHF. For the CDR3, the DNA is TGTGCCAGCACCGAGACTGCTAATCAGCCCCAGCATTTT.